These 7 T cell receptor beta chains originate from one sample sequenced in a study of T cell responses to AZD1222 COVID-19 vaccine. Method: immunoSEQ multiplex PCR; TCRdb's copy keeps in-frame clones and lacks some. Of approximately 50,000 clones listed, roughly three quarters are singletons. The sample consisted of peripheral blood, taken 28 days after the second AZD1222 dose. The source is an adult who received the AZD1222 COVID-19 vaccine.

This rearrangement joins TRBV5-1 to TRBJ2-2, with 8 bases identical to TRBD1. Germline-derived CDR1 and CDR2 are SGHRS and YFSETQ. The CDR3 has 14 amino acids. Germline trimming cut 4 bases from V and 4 bases from J; bases unmatched to any gene: 3. In nucleotides, the CDR3 is TGCGCCAGCAGCCAAGACAGGGGCACCGGGGAGCTGTTTTTT. Its translation: CASSQDRGTGELFF.

This rearrangement joins TRBV27 to TRBJ2-2, with unresolved D. V was cut by 2 bases and J by 8 bases, with 15 bases left in between. CDR1 is MNHEY and CDR2 is SMNVEV in the germline V gene (reference sequence). This CDR3 is 15 amino acids long. The CDR3 coding sequence is TGTGCCAGCAGTTTACTGCGCAGATCGTCTGGGGAGCTGTTTTTT. It codes for CASSLLRRSSGELFF.

This clone was detected once. The gene calls are TRBV5-5 and TRBJ2-7; 7 bases map to TRBD1. The junction had 1 base not matched to a gene; V was cut back by 1 base and J by 0 bases. The CDR3 totals 14 residues. CDR1 and CDR2 (germline): SGHKS, YYEKEE (reference sequence). CDR3 bases: TGTGCCAGCAGCTTGACAGGGGCCTCCTACGAGCAGTACTTC. Its protein product is CASSLTGASYEQYF.

This clone was picked up one time. The CDR3 reads CASSGDGYEQYV. The CDR3 coding sequence is TGTGCCAGCTCAGGGGACGGCTACGAGCAGTACGTC. The rearrangement links TRBV18 to TRBJ2-7; the D call may be TRBD1 or TRBD2 (5 bases each). There are 12 residues in the CDR3. Germline V CDR1 and CDR2: KGHSH, LQKENI. V was shortened by 5 bases and J by 3 bases, with 8 bases between the two germline ends.

This clone turned up a few times. The chain couples TRBV9 to TRBJ2-5, with 8 positions matching TRBD1. J gave up 1 base and V 1 base, and 6 bases lay outside the gene matches. Germline V gene sequence: CDR1 SGDLS, CDR2 YYNGEE. The CDR3 has 16 residues. The CDR3 reads CASSVTDRGLQETQYF. The CDR3 nucleotides read TGTGCCAGCAGCGTAACTGACAGGGGACTCCAAGAGACCCAGTACTTC.

This clone was seen only once. V usage is TRBV19 and J usage is TRBJ1-5, with D tentatively TRBD1 (5 bases). The V end was cut by 8 bases, the J end by 8 bases, with 22 bases between. This CDR3 has 15 residues. Germline assignment: CDR1 LNHDA and CDR2 SQIVND (reference sequence). CDR3 coding DNA: TGTGCCAGTGCCGGAGGGTTGGGACGCACAAAGCCCCAGCATTTT. Protein: CASAGGLGRTKPQHF.

The chain carries TRBV5-1 and TRBJ1-2, with no clear D. V dropped 4 bases and J dropped 3 bases, with 10 bases sitting between them. Germline values: CDR1 SGHRS, CDR2 YFSETQ. The CDR3 contains 13 residues. The CDR3 DNA sequence: TGCGCCAGCAGCCAAGGTTGGGACTATGGCTACACCTTC. This translates into CASSQGWDYGYTF.